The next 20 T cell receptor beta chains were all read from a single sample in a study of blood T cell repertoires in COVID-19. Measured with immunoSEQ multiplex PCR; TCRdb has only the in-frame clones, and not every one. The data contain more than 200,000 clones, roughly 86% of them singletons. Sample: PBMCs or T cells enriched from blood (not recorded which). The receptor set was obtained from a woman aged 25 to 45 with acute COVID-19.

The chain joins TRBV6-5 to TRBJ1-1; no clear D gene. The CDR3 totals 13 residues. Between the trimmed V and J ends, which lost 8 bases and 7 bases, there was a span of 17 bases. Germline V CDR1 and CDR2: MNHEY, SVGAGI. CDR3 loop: CASQITEAFEAFF. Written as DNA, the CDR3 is TGTGCCAGCCAAATTACGGAGGCTTTTGAAGCTTTCTTT.

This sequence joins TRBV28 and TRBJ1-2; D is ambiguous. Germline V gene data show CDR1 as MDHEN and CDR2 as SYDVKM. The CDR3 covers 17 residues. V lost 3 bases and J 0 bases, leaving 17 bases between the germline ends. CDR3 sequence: CASSFLPGKATNYGYTF. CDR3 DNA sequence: TGTGCCAGCAGTTTTCTCCCGGGGAAAGCCACTAACTATGGCTACACCTTC.

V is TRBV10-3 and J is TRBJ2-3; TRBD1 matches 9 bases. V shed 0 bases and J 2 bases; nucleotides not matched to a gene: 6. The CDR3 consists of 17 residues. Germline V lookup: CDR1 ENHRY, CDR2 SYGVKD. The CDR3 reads CAISESRGTGITDTQYF. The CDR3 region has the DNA TGTGCCATCAGTGAGTCGCGAGGGACAGGGATCACAGATACGCAGTATTTT.

CDR3 in amino acids: CASEGTETGNTGELFF. DNA for the CDR3: TGTGCCAGCGAAGGAACGGAGACAGGGAACACCGGGGAGCTGTTTTTT. This chain links TRBV2 with TRBJ2-2; perhaps TRBD1 as D (6 bases). The CDR3 has 16 amino acids. The V gene's germline CDR1 is SNHLY and CDR2 FYNNEI. Trimming took 8 bases from V and 1 from J, leaving 17 bases between them.

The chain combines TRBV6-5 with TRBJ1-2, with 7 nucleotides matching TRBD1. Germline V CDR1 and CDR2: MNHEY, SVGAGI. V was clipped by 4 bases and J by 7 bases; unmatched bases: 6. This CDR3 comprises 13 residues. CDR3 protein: CASSFGTVSGYTF. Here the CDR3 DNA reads TGTGCCAGCAGTTTCGGGACAGTGTCTGGCTACACCTTC.

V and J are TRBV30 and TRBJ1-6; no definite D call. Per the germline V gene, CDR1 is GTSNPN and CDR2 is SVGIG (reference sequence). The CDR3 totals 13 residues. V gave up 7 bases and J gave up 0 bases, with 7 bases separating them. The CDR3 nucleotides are TGTGCCTCAGAAAGCTCCTATAATTCACCCCTCCACTTT. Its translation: CASESSYNSPLHF.

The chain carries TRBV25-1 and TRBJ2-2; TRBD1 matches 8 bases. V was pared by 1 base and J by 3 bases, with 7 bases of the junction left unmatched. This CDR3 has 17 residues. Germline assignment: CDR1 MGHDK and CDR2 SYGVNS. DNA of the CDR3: TGTGCCAGCAGTGAATCACTAGGGACAGGTCACACCGGGGAGCTGTTTTTT. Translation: CASSESLGTGHTGELFF.

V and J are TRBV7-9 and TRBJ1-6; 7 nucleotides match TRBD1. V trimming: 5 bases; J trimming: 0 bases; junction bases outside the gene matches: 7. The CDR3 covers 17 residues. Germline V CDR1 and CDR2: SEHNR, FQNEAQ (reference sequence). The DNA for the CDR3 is TGTGCCAGCAGCGTGGGACAGCCTAGCTCCTATAATTCACCCCTCCACTTT. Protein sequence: CASSVGQPSSYNSPLHF.

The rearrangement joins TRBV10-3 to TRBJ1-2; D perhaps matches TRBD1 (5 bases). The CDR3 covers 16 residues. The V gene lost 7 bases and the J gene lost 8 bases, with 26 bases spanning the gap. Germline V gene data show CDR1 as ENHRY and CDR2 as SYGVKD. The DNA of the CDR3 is TGTGCCATCACGGCAGGTGGGGGGGGTATGTGGTCCGGCTACACCTTC. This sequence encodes CAITAGGGGMWSGYTF.

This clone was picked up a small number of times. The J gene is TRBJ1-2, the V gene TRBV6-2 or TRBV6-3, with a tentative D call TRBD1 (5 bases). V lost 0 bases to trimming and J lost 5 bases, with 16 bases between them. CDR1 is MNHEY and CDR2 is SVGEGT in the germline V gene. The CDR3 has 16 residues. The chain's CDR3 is CASSYSESGSGYGYTF. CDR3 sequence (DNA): TGTGCCAGCAGTTACTCGGAATCGGGCTCAGGGTATGGCTACACCTTC.

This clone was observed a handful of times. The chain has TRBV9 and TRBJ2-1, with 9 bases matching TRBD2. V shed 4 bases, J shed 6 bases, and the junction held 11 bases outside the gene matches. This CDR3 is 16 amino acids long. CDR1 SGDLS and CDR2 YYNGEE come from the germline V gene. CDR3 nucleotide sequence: TGTGCCAGCAGCTCTCCCATGGGCGGGGGGGCCAATGAGCAGTTCTTC. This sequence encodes CASSSPMGGGANEQFF.

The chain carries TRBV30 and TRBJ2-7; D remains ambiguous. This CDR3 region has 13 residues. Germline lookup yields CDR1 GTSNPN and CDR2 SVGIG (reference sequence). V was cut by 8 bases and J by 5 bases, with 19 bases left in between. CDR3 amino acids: CAALPPGGDEQYF. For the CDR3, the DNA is TGTGCCGCCTTACCTCCCGGCGGCGACGAGCAGTACTTC.

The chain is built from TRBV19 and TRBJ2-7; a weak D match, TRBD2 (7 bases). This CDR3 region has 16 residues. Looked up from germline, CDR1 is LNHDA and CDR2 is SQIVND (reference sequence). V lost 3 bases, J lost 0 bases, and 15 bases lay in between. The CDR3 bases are TGTGCCAGTAGTATCAGGGCGGGGGCCAACTCCTACGAGCAGTACTTC. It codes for CASSIRAGANSYEQYF.

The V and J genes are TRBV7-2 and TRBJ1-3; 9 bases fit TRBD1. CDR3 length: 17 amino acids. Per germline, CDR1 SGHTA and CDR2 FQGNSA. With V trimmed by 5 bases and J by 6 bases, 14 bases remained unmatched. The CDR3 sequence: CASSHIQGATTQNTIYF. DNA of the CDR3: TGTGCCAGCAGCCATATACAGGGGGCGACCACTCAAAACACCATATATTTT.

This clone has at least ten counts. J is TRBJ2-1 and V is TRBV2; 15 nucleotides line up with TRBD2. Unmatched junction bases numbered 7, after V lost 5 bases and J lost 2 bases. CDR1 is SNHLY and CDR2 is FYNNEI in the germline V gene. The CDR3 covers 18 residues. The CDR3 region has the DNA TGTGCCAGCAGTCCGGGACTAGCGGGGGGCAATGCCTACAATGAGCAGTTCTTC. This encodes CASSPGLAGGNAYNEQFF. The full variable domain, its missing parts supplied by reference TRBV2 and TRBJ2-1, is EPEVTQTPSHQVTQMGQEVILRCVPISNHLYFYWYRQILGQKVEFLVSFYNNEISEKSEIFDDQFSVERPDGSNFTLKIRSTKLEDSAMYFCASSPGLAGGNAYNEQFFGPGTRLTVL.

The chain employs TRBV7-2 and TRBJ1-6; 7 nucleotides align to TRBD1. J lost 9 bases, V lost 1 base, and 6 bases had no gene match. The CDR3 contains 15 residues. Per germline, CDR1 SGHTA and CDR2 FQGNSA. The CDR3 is CASSLVQGVGSPLHF. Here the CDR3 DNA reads TGTGCCAGCAGCTTAGTTCAGGGGGTAGGTTCACCCCTCCACTTT.

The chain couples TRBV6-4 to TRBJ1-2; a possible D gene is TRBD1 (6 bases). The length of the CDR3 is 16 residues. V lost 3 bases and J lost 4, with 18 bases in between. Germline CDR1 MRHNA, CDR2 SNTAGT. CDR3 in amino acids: CASSDGPFGGLYGYTF. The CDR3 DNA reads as TGTGCCAGCAGTGATGGCCCCTTCGGGGGGCTCTATGGCTACACCTTC.

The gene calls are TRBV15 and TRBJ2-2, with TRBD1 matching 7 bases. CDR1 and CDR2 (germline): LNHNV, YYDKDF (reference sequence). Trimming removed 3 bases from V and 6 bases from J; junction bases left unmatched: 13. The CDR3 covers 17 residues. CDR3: CATSRSKGVQGAGELFF. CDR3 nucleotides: TGTGCCACCAGCAGGTCGAAGGGGGTTCAGGGGGCCGGGGAGCTGTTTTTT.

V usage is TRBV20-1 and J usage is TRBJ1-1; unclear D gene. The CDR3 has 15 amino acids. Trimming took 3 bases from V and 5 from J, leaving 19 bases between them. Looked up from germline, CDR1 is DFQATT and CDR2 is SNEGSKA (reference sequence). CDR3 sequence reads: CSASRLRGKGTEAFF. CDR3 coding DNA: TGCAGTGCTAGTCGTTTGAGAGGGAAAGGAACTGAAGCTTTCTTT.

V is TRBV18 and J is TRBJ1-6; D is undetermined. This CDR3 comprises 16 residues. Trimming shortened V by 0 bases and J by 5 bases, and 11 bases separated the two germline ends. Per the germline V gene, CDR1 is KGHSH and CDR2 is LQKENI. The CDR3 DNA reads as TGTGCCAGCTCACCACCAGCGGCGGCCCATAATTCACCCCTCCACTTT. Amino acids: CASSPPAAAHNSPLHF.